This TCR beta chain is from a study of blood T cell repertoires in COVID-19. Concerning this clone itself: This sample also contains other DNA sequences that code for the same CDR3.

The method was immunoSEQ multiplex PCR; TCRdb's version includes in-frame clones alone and lacks a portion of them. This table has roughly 520,000 clones, roughly 90% appearing once. The sample comprised PBMCs or T cells enriched from blood (not recorded which). This receptor was obtained from a woman between 35 and 50 years old who had recovered from COVID-19.

CDR3 DNA: TGTGCCAGCAGCTTAGGTCAGTACGAGCAGTACTTC. This codes for CASSLGQYEQYF. This chain joins TRBV7-9 and TRBJ2-7; D is undetermined. The CDR3 has 12 amino acids. Germline V gene lookup returns CDR1 SEHNR and CDR2 FQNEAQ (reference sequence). Trimming shortened V by 1 base and J by 4 bases, and 5 bases separated the two germline ends.